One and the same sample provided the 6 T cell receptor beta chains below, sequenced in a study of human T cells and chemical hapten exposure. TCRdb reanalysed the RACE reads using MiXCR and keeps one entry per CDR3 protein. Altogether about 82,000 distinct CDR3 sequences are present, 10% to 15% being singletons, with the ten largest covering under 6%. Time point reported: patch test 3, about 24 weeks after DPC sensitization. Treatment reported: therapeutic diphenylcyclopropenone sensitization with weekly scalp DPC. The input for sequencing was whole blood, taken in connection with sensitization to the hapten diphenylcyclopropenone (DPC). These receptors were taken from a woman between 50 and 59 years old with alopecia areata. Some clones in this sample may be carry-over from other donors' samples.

As DNA, the CDR3 is TGTGCCAGCACCGGCCACGGGAGGAATTCCTACGAGCAGTACTTC. It encodes CASTGHGRNSYEQYF. V usage is TRBV2 and J usage is TRBJ2-7, with 7 bases matching TRBD2. CDR1 SNHLY and CDR2 FYNNEI come from the germline V gene. The CDR3 is 15 amino acids. The junction had 10 bases not matched to a gene; V was cut back by 7 bases and J by 1 base.

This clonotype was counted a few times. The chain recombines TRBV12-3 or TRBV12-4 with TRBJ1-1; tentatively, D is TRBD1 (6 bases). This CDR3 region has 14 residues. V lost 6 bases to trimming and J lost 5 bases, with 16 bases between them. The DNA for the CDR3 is TGTGCCAGCAGCCTCAGGGGTAGCGAGACTGAAGCTTTCTTT. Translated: CASSLRGSETEAFF.

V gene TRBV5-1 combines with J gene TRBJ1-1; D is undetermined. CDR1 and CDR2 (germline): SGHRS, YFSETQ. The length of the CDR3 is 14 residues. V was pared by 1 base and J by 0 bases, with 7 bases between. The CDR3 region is CASSLNSMNTEAFF. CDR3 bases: TGCGCCAGCAGCTTGAACAGCATGAACACTGAAGCTTTCTTT.

In DNA form, the CDR3 reads TGCAGTGCCCCTGGGACTAGCGGAGGGGACGGGGAGCTGTTTTTT. It encodes CSAPGTSGGDGELFF. V gene TRBV20-1 combines with J gene TRBJ2-2; the match to TRBD2 covers 11 bases. V lost 6 bases and J lost 7; bases outside the gene matches: 10. Germline V gene lookup returns CDR1 DFQATT and CDR2 SNEGSKA (reference sequence). The CDR3 spans 15 residues.

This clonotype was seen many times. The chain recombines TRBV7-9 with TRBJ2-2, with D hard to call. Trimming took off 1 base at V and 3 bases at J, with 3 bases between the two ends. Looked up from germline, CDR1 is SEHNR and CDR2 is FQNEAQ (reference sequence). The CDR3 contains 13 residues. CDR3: CASSLGHTGELFF. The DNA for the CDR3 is TGTGCCAGCAGCTTAGGCCACACCGGGGAGCTGTTTTTT.

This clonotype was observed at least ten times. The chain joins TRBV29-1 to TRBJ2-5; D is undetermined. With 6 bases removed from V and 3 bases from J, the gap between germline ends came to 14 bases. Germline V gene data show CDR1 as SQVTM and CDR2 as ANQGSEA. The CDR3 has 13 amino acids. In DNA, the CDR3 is TGCAGCGTCCTGGTCGCGACGAAAGAGACCCAGTACTTC. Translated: CSVLVATKETQYF. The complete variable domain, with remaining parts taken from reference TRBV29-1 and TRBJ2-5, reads SAVISQKPSRDICQRGTSLTIQCQVDSQVTMMFWYRQQPGQSLTLIATANQGSEATYESGFVIDKFPISRPNLTFSTLTVSNMSPEDSSIYLCSVLVATKETQYFGPGTRLLVL.